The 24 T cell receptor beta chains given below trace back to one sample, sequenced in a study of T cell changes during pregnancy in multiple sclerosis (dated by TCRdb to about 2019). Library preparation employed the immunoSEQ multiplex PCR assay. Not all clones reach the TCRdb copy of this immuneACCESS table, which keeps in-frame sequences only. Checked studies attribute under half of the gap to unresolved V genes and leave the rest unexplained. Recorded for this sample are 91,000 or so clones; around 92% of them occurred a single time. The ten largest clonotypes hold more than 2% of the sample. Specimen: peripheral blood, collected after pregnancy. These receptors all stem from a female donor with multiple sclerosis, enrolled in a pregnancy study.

The CDR3 DNA sequence: TGTGCCAGCAGTTACCTCCCCAGGGGAGAGGCTTTCTTT. Translation gives CASSYLPRGEAFF. This chain links TRBV6-5 with TRBJ1-1, with D possibly being TRBD1 (6 bases). This CDR3 contains 13 residues. Germline V gene data show CDR1 as MNHEY and CDR2 as SVGAGI. Trimming shortened V by 2 bases and J by 11 bases, and 15 bases separated the two germline ends.

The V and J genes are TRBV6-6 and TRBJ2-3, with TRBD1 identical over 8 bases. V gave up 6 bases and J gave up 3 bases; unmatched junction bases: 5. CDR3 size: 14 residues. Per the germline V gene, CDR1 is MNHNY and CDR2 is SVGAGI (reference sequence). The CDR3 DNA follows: TGTGCCAGCAGACCCGGACAGGGAACAGATACGCAGTATTTT. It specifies CASRPGQGTDTQYF.

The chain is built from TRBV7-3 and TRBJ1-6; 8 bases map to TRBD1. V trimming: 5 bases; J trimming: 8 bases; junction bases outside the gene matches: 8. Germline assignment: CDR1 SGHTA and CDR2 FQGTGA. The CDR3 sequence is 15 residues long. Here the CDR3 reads CASSTAGGWDSPLHF. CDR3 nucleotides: TGTGCCAGCAGCACTGCAGGGGGCTGGGATTCACCCCTCCACTTT.

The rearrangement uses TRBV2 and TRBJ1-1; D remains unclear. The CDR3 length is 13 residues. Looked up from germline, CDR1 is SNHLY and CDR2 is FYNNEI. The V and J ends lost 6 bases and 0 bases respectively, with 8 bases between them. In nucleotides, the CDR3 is TGTGCCAGCAGGACGGGAGTGAACACTGAAGCTTTCTTT. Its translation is CASRTGVNTEAFF.

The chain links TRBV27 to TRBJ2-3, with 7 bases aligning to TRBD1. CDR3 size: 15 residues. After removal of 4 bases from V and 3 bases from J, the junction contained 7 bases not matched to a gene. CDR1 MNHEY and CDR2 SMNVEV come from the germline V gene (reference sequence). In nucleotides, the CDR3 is TGTGCCAGCAGTTCCCGACAGGGTCCGACAGATACGCAGTATTTT. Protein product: CASSSRQGPTDTQYF.

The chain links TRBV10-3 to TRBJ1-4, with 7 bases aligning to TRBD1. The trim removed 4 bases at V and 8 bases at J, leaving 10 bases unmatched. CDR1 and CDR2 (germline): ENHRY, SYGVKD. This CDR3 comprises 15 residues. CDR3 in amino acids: CAISVGGTASEKLFF. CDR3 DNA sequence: TGTGCCATCAGTGTTGGCGGGACAGCGTCAGAAAAACTGTTTTTT.

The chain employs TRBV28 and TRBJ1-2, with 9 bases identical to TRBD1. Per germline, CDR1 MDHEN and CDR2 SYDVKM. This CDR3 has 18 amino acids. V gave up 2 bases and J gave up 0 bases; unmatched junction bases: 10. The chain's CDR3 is CASSLPGQGARSNYGYTF. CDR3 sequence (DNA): TGTGCCAGCAGTTTACCGGGACAGGGAGCAAGGTCTAACTATGGCTACACCTTC.

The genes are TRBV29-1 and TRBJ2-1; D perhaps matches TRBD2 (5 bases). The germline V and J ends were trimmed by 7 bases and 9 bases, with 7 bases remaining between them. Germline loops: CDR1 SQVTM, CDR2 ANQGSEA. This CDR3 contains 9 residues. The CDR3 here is CSGGGEQFF. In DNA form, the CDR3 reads TGCAGCGGAGGAGGTGAGCAGTTCTTC.

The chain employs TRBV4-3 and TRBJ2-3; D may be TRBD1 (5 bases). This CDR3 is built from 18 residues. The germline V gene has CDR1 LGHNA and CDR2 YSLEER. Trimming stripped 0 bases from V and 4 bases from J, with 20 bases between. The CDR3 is CASSQDLDRRVIADTQYF. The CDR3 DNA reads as TGCGCCAGCAGCCAAGATCTCGATCGCAGGGTGATCGCAGATACGCAGTATTTT.

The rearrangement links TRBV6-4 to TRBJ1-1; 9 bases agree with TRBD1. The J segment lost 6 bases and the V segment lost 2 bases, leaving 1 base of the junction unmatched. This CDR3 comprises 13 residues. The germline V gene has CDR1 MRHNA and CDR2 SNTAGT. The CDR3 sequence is CASSDGDRAEAFF. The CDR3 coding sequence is TGTGCCAGCAGTGACGGGGACAGGGCTGAAGCTTTCTTT.

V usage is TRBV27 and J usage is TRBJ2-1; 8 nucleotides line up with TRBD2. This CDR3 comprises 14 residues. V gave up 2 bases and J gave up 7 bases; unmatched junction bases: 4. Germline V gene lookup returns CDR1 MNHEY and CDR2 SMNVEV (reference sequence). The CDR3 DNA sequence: TGTGCCAGCAGTTTAGAGCGGGAGCGGAATGAGCAGTTCTTC. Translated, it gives CASSLERERNEQFF.

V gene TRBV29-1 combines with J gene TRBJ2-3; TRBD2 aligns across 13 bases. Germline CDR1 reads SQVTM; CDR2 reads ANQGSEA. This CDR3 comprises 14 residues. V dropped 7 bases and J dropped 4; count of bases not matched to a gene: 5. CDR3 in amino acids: CSGRTSGSADTQYF. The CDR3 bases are TGCAGCGGCAGGACTAGCGGGAGTGCAGATACGCAGTATTTT.

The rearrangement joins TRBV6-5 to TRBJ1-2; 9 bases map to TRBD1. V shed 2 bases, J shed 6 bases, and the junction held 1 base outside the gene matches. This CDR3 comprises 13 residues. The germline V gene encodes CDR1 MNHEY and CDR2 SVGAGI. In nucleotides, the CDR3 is TGTGCCAGCAGTTACAACAGGGGGCATGGCTACACCTTC. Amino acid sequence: CASSYNRGHGYTF.

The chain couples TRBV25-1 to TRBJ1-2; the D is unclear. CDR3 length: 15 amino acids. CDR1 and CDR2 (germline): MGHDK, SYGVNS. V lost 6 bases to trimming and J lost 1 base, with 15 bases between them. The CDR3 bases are TGTGCCAGCAGCTTGAGCGGGCGGATTAACTATGGCTACACCTTC. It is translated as CASSLSGRINYGYTF.

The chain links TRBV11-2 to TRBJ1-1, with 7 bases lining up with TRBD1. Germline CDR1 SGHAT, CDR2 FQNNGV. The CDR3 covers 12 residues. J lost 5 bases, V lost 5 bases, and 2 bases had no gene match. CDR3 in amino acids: CASSADRTEAFF. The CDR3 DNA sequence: TGTGCCAGCAGCGCGGACAGGACTGAAGCTTTCTTT.

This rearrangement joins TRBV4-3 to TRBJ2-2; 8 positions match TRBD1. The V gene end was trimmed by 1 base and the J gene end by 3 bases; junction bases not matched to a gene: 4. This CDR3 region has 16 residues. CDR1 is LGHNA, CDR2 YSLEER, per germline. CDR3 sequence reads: CASSQGTGTYTGELFF. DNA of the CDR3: TGCGCCAGCAGCCAAGGGACAGGGACCTACACCGGGGAGCTGTTTTTT.

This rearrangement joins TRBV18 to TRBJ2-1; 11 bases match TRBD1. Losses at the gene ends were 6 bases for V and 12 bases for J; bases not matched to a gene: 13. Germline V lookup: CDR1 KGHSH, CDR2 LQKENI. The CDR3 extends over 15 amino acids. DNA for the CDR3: TGTGCCAGCTCGCGGGGACAGGGGGATCCTCGGTGGCAGTTCTTC. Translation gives CASSRGQGDPRWQFF.

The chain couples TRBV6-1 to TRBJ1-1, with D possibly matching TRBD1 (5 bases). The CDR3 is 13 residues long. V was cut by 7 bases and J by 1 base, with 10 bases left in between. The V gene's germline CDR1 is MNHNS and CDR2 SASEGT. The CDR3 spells CASTTGRNTEAFF. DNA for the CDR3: TGTGCCAGCACCACAGGCAGGAACACTGAAGCTTTCTTT.

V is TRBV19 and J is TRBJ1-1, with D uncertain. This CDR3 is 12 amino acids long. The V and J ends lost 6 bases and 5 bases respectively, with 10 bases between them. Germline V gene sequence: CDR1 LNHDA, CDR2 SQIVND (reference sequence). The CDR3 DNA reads TGTGCCAGTAGACCGGGTGGGACTGAAGCTTTCTTT. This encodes CASRPGGTEAFF.

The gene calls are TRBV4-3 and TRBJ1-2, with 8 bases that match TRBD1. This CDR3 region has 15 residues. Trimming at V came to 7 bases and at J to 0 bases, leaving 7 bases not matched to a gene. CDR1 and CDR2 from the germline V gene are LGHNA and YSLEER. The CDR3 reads CASTAEQGANYGYTF. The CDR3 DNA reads TGCGCCAGCACCGCAGAACAGGGGGCTAACTATGGCTACACCTTC.

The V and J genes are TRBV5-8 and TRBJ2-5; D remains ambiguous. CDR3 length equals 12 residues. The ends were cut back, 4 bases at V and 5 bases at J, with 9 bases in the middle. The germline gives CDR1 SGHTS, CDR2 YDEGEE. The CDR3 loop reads CASSESWETQYF. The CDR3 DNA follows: TGTGCCAGCAGCGAGTCGTGGGAGACCCAGTACTTC.

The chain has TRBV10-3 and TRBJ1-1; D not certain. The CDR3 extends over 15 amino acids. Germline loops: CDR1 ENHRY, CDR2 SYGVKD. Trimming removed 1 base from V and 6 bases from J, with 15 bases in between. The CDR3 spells CAISEWRGPMAEAFF. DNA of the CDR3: TGTGCCATCAGTGAGTGGCGGGGTCCCATGGCTGAAGCTTTCTTT.

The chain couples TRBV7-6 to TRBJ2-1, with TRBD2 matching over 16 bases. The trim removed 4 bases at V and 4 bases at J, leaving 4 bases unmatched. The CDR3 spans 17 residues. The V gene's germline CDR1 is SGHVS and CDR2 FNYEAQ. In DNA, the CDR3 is TGTGCCAGCAGCTCGGGACTAGCGGGGGGGATATACAATGAGCAGTTCTTC. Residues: CASSSGLAGGIYNEQFF.

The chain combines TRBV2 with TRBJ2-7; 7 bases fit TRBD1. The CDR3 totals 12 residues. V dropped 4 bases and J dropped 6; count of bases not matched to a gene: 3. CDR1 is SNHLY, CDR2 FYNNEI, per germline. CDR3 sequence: CASSGQGAEQYF. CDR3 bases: TGTGCCAGCAGTGGACAGGGTGCCGAGCAGTACTTC. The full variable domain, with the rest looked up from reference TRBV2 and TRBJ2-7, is EPEVTQTPSHQVTQMGQEVILRCVPISNHLYFYWYRQILGQKVEFLVSFYNNEISEKSEIFDDQFSVERPDGSNFTLKIRSTKLEDSAMYFCASSGQGAEQYFGPGTRLTVT.